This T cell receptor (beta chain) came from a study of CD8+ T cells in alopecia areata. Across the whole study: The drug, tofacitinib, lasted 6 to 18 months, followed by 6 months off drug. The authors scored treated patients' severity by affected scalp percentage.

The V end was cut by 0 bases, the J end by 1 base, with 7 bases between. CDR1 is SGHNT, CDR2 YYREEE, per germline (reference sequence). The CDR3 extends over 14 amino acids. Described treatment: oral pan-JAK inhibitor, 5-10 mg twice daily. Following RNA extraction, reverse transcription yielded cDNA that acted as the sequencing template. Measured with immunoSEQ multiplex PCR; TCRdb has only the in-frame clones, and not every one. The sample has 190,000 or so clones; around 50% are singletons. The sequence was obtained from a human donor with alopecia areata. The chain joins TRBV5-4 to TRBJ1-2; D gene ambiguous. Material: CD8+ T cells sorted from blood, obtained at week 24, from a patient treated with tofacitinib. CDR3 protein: CASSLDGNNYGYTF. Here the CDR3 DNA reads TGTGCCAGCAGCTTGGACGGTAATAACTATGGCTACACCTTC.